This entry lists 27 T cell receptor beta chains sequenced from one sample in a study of radiotherapy plus CTLA-4 blockade in lung cancer (dated by TCRdb to 2017 to 2018). The library was obtained by the immunoSEQ multiplex PCR assay. Imported from immuneACCESS, the table was reduced by TCRdb to in-frame sequences with V and J called. These copies leave out some clones; in studies compared against another copy, an unresolved V gene accounts for under half, and the cause of the remainder is not known. The sample table records some 15,000 clones; about 70% of these occur just once. The ten largest make up 46% of the sample. This specimen was peripheral blood, taken from a patient treated with radiotherapy plus ipilimumab. These receptors came from a human donor with non-small cell lung cancer whose response to radiotherapy plus ipilimumab could not be evaluated.

V usage is TRBV5-1 and J usage is TRBJ1-1; maybe TRBD1 (6 bases). The CDR3 spans 15 residues. Trimming pared 4 bases from V and 1 base from J, leaving 14 bases between. The germline gives CDR1 SGHRS, CDR2 YFSETQ. The CDR3 protein is CASSQDRPQNTEAFF. In nucleotides, the CDR3 is TGCGCCAGCAGCCAAGACAGGCCTCAGAACACTGAAGCTTTCTTT.

The rearrangement links TRBV5-4 to TRBJ1-2; 7 bases fit TRBD1. The germline CDR1 and CDR2 sequences are SGHNT and YYREEE (reference sequence). This CDR3 has 13 residues. The V and J ends lost 4 bases and 8 bases, in that order; junction bases with no gene match: 8. For the CDR3, the DNA is TGTGCCAGCAGCAATACAGGGGCAGGAGGCTACACCTTC. This encodes CASSNTGAGGYTF. Using reference TRBV5-4 and TRBJ1-2 for the parts outside the CDR3, the full variable domain is ETGVTQSPTHLIKTRGQQVTLRCSSQSGHNTVSWYQQALGQGPQFIFQYYREEENGRGNFPPRFSGLQFPNYSSELNVNALELDDSALYLCASSNTGAGGYTFGSGTRLTVV.

The rearrangement joins TRBV2 to TRBJ1-1, with D hard to call. CDR3 length equals 13 residues. V lost 4 bases and J lost 3, with 9 bases in between. CDR1 SNHLY and CDR2 FYNNEI come from the germline V gene. CDR3 in amino acids: CASSVTPDTEAFF. CDR3 sequence (DNA): TGTGCCAGCAGTGTCACACCCGACACTGAAGCTTTCTTT. Complete variable domain (other parts from reference TRBV2 and TRBJ1-1): EPEVTQTPSHQVTQMGQEVILRCVPISNHLYFYWYRQILGQKVEFLVSFYNNEISEKSEIFDDQFSVERPDGSNFTLKIRSTKLEDSAMYFCASSVTPDTEAFFGQGTRLTVV.

This chain joins TRBV29-1 and TRBJ1-6, with TRBD1 identical over 9 bases. This CDR3 comprises 13 residues. The J segment lost 7 bases and the V segment lost 7 bases, leaving 5 bases of the junction unmatched. Germline loops: CDR1 SQVTM, CDR2 ANQGSEA. The CDR3 nucleotides are TGCAGCGGGGGACAGGGAGGCAATTCACCCCTCCACTTT. Amino acid sequence: CSGGQGGNSPLHF.

The chain is built from TRBV5-1 and TRBJ1-1; D is undetermined. CDR3 length: 13 residues. V lost 1 base, J lost 3 bases, and 7 bases lay in between. CDR1 and CDR2 (germline): SGHRS, YFSETQ. The DNA of the CDR3 is TGCGCCAGCAGCTTGAAACTTGACACTGAAGCTTTCTTT. Its protein product is CASSLKLDTEAFF. Full variable domain (remainder filled in from reference TRBV5-1 and TRBJ1-1): KAGVTQTPRYLIKTRGQQVTLSCSPISGHRSVSWYQQTPGQGLQFLFEYFSETQRNKGNFPGRFSGRQFSNSRSEMNVSTLELGDSALYLCASSLKLDTEAFFGQGTRLTVV.

The chain has TRBV10-1 and TRBJ2-5, with 7 positions matching TRBD1. Germline V CDR1 and CDR2: WNHNN, SYGVQD (reference sequence). The V segment lost 6 bases and the J segment 5 bases; nucleotides outside the gene matches: 12. CDR3 size: 15 residues. The DNA of the CDR3 is TGCGCCAGCAGCGCCGGGCAGGGGGTTTTGGAGACCCAGTACTTC. As protein: CASSAGQGVLETQYF.

The chain recombines TRBV9 with TRBJ2-3; a possible D gene is TRBD2 (7 bases). Trimming removed 1 base from V and 1 base from J, with 13 bases in between. Per the germline V gene, CDR1 is SGDLS and CDR2 is YYNGEE. The CDR3 is 16 amino acids. This chain's CDR3 is CASSVRGRDGTDTQYF. The DNA for the CDR3 is TGTGCCAGCAGCGTAAGGGGGAGGGACGGCACAGATACGCAGTATTTT.

This clone occurred once. The chain couples TRBV29-1 to TRBJ2-5, with D maybe TRBD1 (6 bases). Germline-derived CDR1 and CDR2 are SQVTM and ANQGSEA. The V end was cut by 7 bases, the J end by 8 bases, with 17 bases between. The CDR3 runs 12 residues. CDR3 in DNA: TGCAGCGCCCACCGGGACACTCGAACCCAGTACTTC. Residues: CSAHRDTRTQYF.

The chain joins TRBV19 to TRBJ2-3; TRBD2 matches 9 bases. The CDR3 extends over 13 amino acids. Germline V gene lookup returns CDR1 LNHDA and CDR2 SQIVND (reference sequence). Trimming cost V 10 bases and J 0 bases; bases outside gene matches: 2. Here the CDR3 DNA reads TGTGCCATTCTAGCGGGGAGCACAGATACGCAGTATTTT. The encoded protein is CAILAGSTDTQYF.

CDR3 nucleotides: TGTGCCAGCAGCTTAGACCTAGCGGGGGGGCGGAGAGATACGCAGTATTTT. Amino acids: CASSLDLAGGRRDTQYF. This sequence joins TRBV7-2 and TRBJ2-3, with 12 bases fitting TRBD2. This CDR3 spans 17 amino acids. Germline CDR1 and CDR2: SGHTA and FQGNSA. V dropped 1 base and J dropped 5; count of bases not matched to a gene: 7.

CDR3 amino acids: CASSSRAPLPSGANVLTF. Written as DNA, the CDR3 is TGTGCCAGCAGCAGCAGGGCGCCGCTTCCTTCTGGGGCCAACGTCCTGACTTTC. V and J are TRBV9 and TRBJ2-6, with D possibly being TRBD1 (5 bases). The germline V gene has CDR1 SGDLS and CDR2 YYNGEE. CDR3 size: 18 residues. V dropped 4 bases and J dropped 1 base, with 18 bases sitting between them.

The chain is built from TRBV30 and TRBJ1-1, with D possibly TRBD1 on 6 matching bases. The ends were cut back, 1 base at V and 4 bases at J, with 7 bases in the middle. CDR3 length equals 12 residues. Germline CDR1 GTSNPN, CDR2 SVGIG (reference sequence). The CDR3 DNA reads TGTGCCTGGAGTGGAGGGGGCACTGAAGCTTTCTTT. Amino acid sequence: CAWSGGGTEAFF.

The V call is TRBV9, the J call TRBJ2-1, with 7 bases fitting TRBD1. V lost 2 bases to trimming and J lost 4 bases; unmatched junction nucleotides: 9. CDR1 is SGDLS, CDR2 YYNGEE, per germline. This CDR3 has 16 residues. The CDR3 here is CASSVTTGAIYNEQFF. The CDR3 nucleotides are TGTGCCAGCAGCGTCACTACAGGGGCCATTTACAATGAGCAGTTCTTC. Supplemented by reference TRBV9 and TRBJ2-1, the full variable domain reads DSGVTQTPKHLITATGQRVTLRCSPRSGDLSVYWYQQSLDQGLQFLIQYYNGEERAKGNILERFSAQQFPDLHSELNLSSLELGDSALYFCASSVTTGAIYNEQFFGPGTRLTVL.

This chain links TRBV15 with TRBJ1-5; D perhaps matches TRBD1 (6 bases). Germline CDR1 and CDR2: LNHNV and YYDKDF (reference sequence). The CDR3 covers 15 residues. The germline V and J ends were trimmed by 1 base and 3 bases, with 10 bases remaining between them. In nucleotides, the CDR3 is TGTGCCACCAGCAGAGGGCAGGGGAACAATCAGCCCCAGCATTTT. This gives the protein CATSRGQGNNQPQHF.

This sequence joins TRBV4-1 and TRBJ2-1; no clear D. The CDR3 is made up of 13 amino acids. Per germline, CDR1 MGHRA and CDR2 YSYEKL. V shed 3 bases and J shed 6 bases, with 9 bases lying between them. The CDR3 DNA reads as TGCGCCAGCAGCCACCTCCAGTCCAATGAGCAGTTCTTC. Translation gives CASSHLQSNEQFF.

In this sample, this clone turned up a few times. The rearrangement joins TRBV7-9 to TRBJ1-6; 9 bases align to TRBD1. J gave up 10 bases and V 7 bases, and 11 bases lay outside the gene matches. The germline V gene encodes CDR1 SEHNR and CDR2 FQNEAQ (reference sequence). CDR3 length: 15 residues. CDR3 region: CASTSGDRERSPLHF. CDR3 coding DNA: TGTGCCAGCACCTCCGGGGACAGGGAAAGGTCACCCCTCCACTTT.

The chain couples TRBV19 to TRBJ1-2; D uncertain. V was clipped by 3 bases and J by 3 bases, with 8 bases between them. This CDR3 region has 13 residues. Per germline, CDR1 LNHDA and CDR2 SQIVND (reference sequence). For the CDR3, the DNA is TGTGCCAGTAGTATGGTAACAGACTATGGCTACACCTTC. Protein: CASSMVTDYGYTF.

The chain combines TRBV5-6 with TRBJ1-2; D is ambiguous. CDR1 and CDR2 from the germline V gene are SGHDT and YYEEEE. Trimming shortened V by 0 bases and J by 8 bases, and 8 bases separated the two germline ends. This CDR3 has 12 residues. CDR3 nucleotides: TGTGCCAGCAGCTTGGCAGGAATCGGCTACACCTTC. Its translation: CASSLAGIGYTF.

The J gene is TRBJ2-3, the V gene TRBV25-1, with TRBD1 as a possible D gene (7 bases). This CDR3 is built from 16 residues. The germline V and J ends were trimmed by 5 bases and 2 bases, with 17 bases remaining between them. Germline V gives CDR1 MGHDK, CDR2 SYGVNS. This CDR3 reads CASSTPMEGATDTQYF. The CDR3 DNA follows: TGTGCCAGCAGTACCCCCATGGAGGGGGCCACAGATACGCAGTATTTT.

This chain joins TRBV6-6 and TRBJ1-1, with 10 bases lining up with TRBD1. V lost 5 bases to trimming and J lost 3 bases; unmatched junction nucleotides: 9. Germline V gene data show CDR1 as MNHNY and CDR2 as SVGAGI (reference sequence). The CDR3 covers 16 residues. The CDR3 bases are TGTGCCAGCAGTCCGCGACAGGGGGCGAGGGACACTGAAGCTTTCTTT. It is translated as CASSPRQGARDTEAFF.

The chain has TRBV9 and TRBJ2-2; unclear D gene. The CDR3 runs 13 residues. In germline, CDR1 is SGDLS, CDR2 YYNGEE. The V end was cut by 3 bases, the J end by 4 bases, with 7 bases between. For the CDR3, the DNA is TGTGCCAGCAGCGCGAGGCTCACCGGGGAGCTGTTTTTT. Translation: CASSARLTGELFF.

V gene TRBV6-1 combines with J gene TRBJ1-5; D gene unclear. Germline CDR1 reads MNHNS; CDR2 reads SASEGT. Trimming stripped 8 bases from V and 1 base from J, with 12 bases between. CDR3 size: 14 residues. This CDR3 is CASVEGPSNQPQHF. The CDR3 DNA reads as TGTGCCAGCGTAGAGGGTCCCAGCAATCAGCCCCAGCATTTT.

J is TRBJ2-5 and V is TRBV7-9, with 8 bases identical to TRBD1. The CDR3 sequence is 16 residues long. The V gene end was trimmed by 4 bases and the J gene end by 0 bases; junction bases not matched to a gene: 7. CDR1 is SEHNR, CDR2 FQNEAQ, per germline (reference sequence). This CDR3 is CASSSWDRPNQETQYF. The CDR3 nucleotides read TGTGCCAGCAGCTCCTGGGACAGGCCTAACCAAGAGACCCAGTACTTC.

In the case of this clone: The same CDR3 arises from other DNA sequences in this sample as well. CDR3 region: CASSFWDYNTEAFF. The CDR3 DNA follows: TGCGCCAGCAGCTTTTGGGACTACAACACTGAAGCTTTCTTT. The chain links TRBV5-1 to TRBJ1-1, with D perhaps matching TRBD1 (5 bases). The CDR3 runs to 14 residues. V lost 2 bases, J lost 2 bases, and 10 bases lay in between. Per germline, CDR1 SGHRS and CDR2 YFSETQ.

This clone has just a few counts. The gene calls are TRBV27 and TRBJ1-6; D is unclear. The CDR3 has 16 residues. CDR1 MNHEY and CDR2 SMNVEV come from the germline V gene (reference sequence). The germline V and J ends were trimmed by 2 bases and 2 bases, with 10 bases remaining between them. The CDR3, as DNA: TGTGCCAGCAGTTTAAGCGGCAGTACCTATAATTCACCCCTCCACTTT. Protein sequence: CASSLSGSTYNSPLHF.

V gene TRBV11-2 combines with J gene TRBJ1-2, with D maybe TRBD1 (5 bases). This CDR3 has 15 residues. Germline V gene lookup returns CDR1 SGHAT and CDR2 FQNNGV. Trimming took 1 base from V and 1 from J, leaving 10 bases between them. As DNA, the CDR3 is TGTGCCAGCAGCTTAGGCGGGGCGATTAACTATGGCTACACCTTC. Protein: CASSLGGAINYGYTF.

There are a few counts of this clone. The chain couples TRBV19 to TRBJ1-1, with D possibly matching TRBD1 (5 bases). V shed 6 bases and J shed 1 base, with 12 bases lying between them. Germline V gives CDR1 LNHDA, CDR2 SQIVND (reference sequence). The CDR3 runs to 14 residues. CDR3 sequence (DNA): TGTGCCAGTAGAACCCAGACAGAGAACACTGAAGCTTTCTTT. It translates to CASRTQTENTEAFF.